The 13 T cell receptor beta chains presented below share a single source sample, sequenced in a study of shared clonotypes between healthy human individuals. CD45RO-negative, CCR7-selected cells formed the naive CD8 fraction, which excluded terminally differentiated effector memory CD45RA+ cells. Generated by immunoSEQ multiplex PCR, the TCRdb table keeps only in-frame clones and is missing some. Of about 680,000 clones listed, roughly nine tenths were seen once; the top ten hold 24%. The sequenced material came from naive CD8+ T cells sorted from blood. The receptors were sampled from a man in his thirties or forties in good health.

The chain's CDR3 is CASSDPSDYTDTQYF. The CDR3 bases are TGTGCCAGCAGTGATCCTAGCGACTACACAGATACGCAGTATTTT. The chain combines TRBV2 with TRBJ2-3, with D tentatively TRBD2 (6 bases). The CDR3 has 15 amino acids. Germline V gene data show CDR1 as SNHLY and CDR2 as FYNNEI. Trimming took off 3 bases at V and 2 bases at J, with 12 bases between the two ends.

The J gene is TRBJ2-7, the V gene TRBV28; the D call may be TRBD1 or TRBD2 (5 bases each). Germline values: CDR1 MDHEN, CDR2 SYDVKM. Trimming took off 3 bases at V and 2 bases at J, with 14 bases between the two ends. The CDR3 has 15 amino acids. The CDR3 protein is CASSLGLAAAYEQYF. CDR3 DNA sequence: TGTGCCAGCAGTTTGGGGCTAGCTGCCGCCTACGAGCAGTACTTC.

The chain is built from TRBV5-1 and TRBJ1-4; D remains ambiguous. The CDR3 is made up of 12 amino acids. Trimming pared 4 bases from V and 8 bases from J, leaving 9 bases between. The germline CDR1 and CDR2 sequences are SGHRS and YFSETQ. The CDR3 loop reads CASSQNREKLFF. The DNA of the CDR3 is TGCGCCAGCAGCCAGAACAGAGAAAAACTGTTTTTT.

About this clone: This sample also contains other DNA sequences that code for the same CDR3. The rearrangement joins TRBV7-9 to TRBJ2-7, with D possibly matching TRBD1 (5 bases). The CDR3 is made up of 11 amino acids. Per germline, CDR1 SEHNR and CDR2 FQNEAQ (reference sequence). V was pared by 6 bases and J by 7 bases, with 10 bases between. This CDR3 is CASSWAGEQYF. The CDR3, as DNA: TGTGCCAGCAGTTGGGCAGGGGAGCAGTACTTC.

J is TRBJ2-7 and V is TRBV29-1, with 7 positions matching TRBD1. Per germline, CDR1 SQVTM and CDR2 ANQGSEA. Trimming removed 3 bases from V and 2 bases from J; junction bases left unmatched: 1. The length of the CDR3 is 12 residues. CDR3 coding DNA: TGCAGCGTTGAGGGACAGACCTACGAGCAGTACTTC. Its translation: CSVEGQTYEQYF.

J is TRBJ1-2 and V is TRBV2; TRBD1 matches 7 bases. The CDR3 consists of 16 residues. J was trimmed by 3 bases and V by 3 bases; bases with no gene match: 10. In germline, CDR1 is SNHLY, CDR2 FYNNEI. CDR3 sequence reads: CASSDLVGTGDYGYTF. The CDR3 bases are TGTGCCAGCAGTGATCTTGTTGGTACAGGGGACTATGGCTACACCTTC.

The chain joins TRBV28 to TRBJ2-7, with D uncertain. Germline V gives CDR1 MDHEN, CDR2 SYDVKM. V dropped 6 bases and J dropped 2 bases, with 11 bases sitting between them. The CDR3 runs 13 residues. CDR3 sequence: CASSEIGPYEQYF. The CDR3, as DNA: TGTGCCAGCAGCGAGATCGGGCCCTACGAGCAGTACTTC.

This clone was observed a single time. The V and J genes are TRBV27 and TRBJ1-1, with 11 bases aligning to TRBD1. The trim removed 3 bases at V and 1 base at J, leaving 16 bases unmatched. Germline CDR1 and CDR2: MNHEY and SMNVEV (reference sequence). The CDR3 sequence is 20 residues long. As DNA, the CDR3 is TGTGCCAGCAGTTTTCAACTCCCCGTCCCGGGACAGGGGGGGAACACTGAAGCTTTCTTT. Translation gives CASSFQLPVPGQGGNTEAFF.

This chain links TRBV7-8 with TRBJ2-6; TRBD2 matches at 12 bases. This CDR3 spans 18 amino acids. Germline V gene sequence: CDR1 SGHVS, CDR2 FQNEAQ. With V trimmed by 1 base and J by 1 base, 2 bases remained unmatched. CDR3 coding DNA: TGTGCCAGCAGCTTAGTTGGACTAGCGGGATCTGGGGCCAACGTCCTGACTTTC. Its protein is CASSLVGLAGSGANVLTF.

Points on this clone: Other DNA sequences in this sample translate to the same CDR3. The J gene is TRBJ1-1, the V gene TRBV10-3; D gene unclear. Germline CDR1 and CDR2: ENHRY and SYGVKD. The V end lost 4 bases, the J end lost 0 bases, and 9 bases lay between the germline ends. The CDR3 runs to 14 residues. The CDR3 protein is CAISVGGLNTEAFF. The CDR3 region has the DNA TGTGCCATCAGTGTAGGCGGACTGAACACTGAAGCTTTCTTT.

This clone was seen once. J is TRBJ1-1 and V is TRBV4-1; D may be TRBD1 (5 bases). The germline V gene encodes CDR1 MGHRA and CDR2 YSYEKL. The CDR3 is 15 amino acids. V lost 0 bases to trimming and J lost 4 bases, with 12 bases between them. CDR3 DNA: TGCGCCAGCAGCCAAGAGAGGGGACTCGGCACTGAAGCTTTCTTT. As protein: CASSQERGLGTEAFF.

DNA of the CDR3: TGTGCCACCAGCAGAGGACTGCTCCTCTCTGGGGCCAACGTCCTGACTTTC. Protein product: CATSRGLLLSGANVLTF. This sequence joins TRBV15 and TRBJ2-6; D gene uncertain. Germline assignment: CDR1 LNHNV and CDR2 YYDKDF (reference sequence). Trimming pared 1 base from V and 0 bases from J, leaving 10 bases between. The CDR3 is made up of 17 amino acids.

J is TRBJ2-7 and V is TRBV29-1, with TRBD2 matching over 9 bases. The CDR3 sequence is 17 residues long. With 1 base clipped from V and 2 bases from J, the junction kept 12 bases outside the gene matches. Germline assignment: CDR1 SQVTM and CDR2 ANQGSEA. The DNA of the CDR3 is TGCAGCGTTGAAGTTTCGGTAGCGGGAGTAGTGCCCTACGAGCAGTACTTC. This encodes CSVEVSVAGVVPYEQYF.